The T cell receptor beta chain described here comes from a study of Ad26.COV2.S vaccination and SARS-CoV-2 variants. Study-wide background: Ad26.COV2.S arm of COV1001 included the donor. Participants got Ad26.COV2.S intramuscularly, once or twice 56 days apart.

Assay: immunoSEQ multiplex PCR; the TCRdb copy retains only in-frame clones and omits some. The profile shows roughly 240,000 clones, roughly 88% of them singletons. Study-level points and caveats: Total T cell responses were possibly underestimated by TCR breadth and depth analyses. Non-spike TCR breadth showed similarity between vaccine and placebo recipients.

Treatment here: roughly 20 received Ad26.COV2.S at low or high dose, single or two shots; 5 received placebo; per-sample allocation not given. Sample collection was performed on day 63 after the first vaccine or placebo injection. The junction had 2 bases not matched to a gene; V was cut back by 3 bases and J by 4 bases. Germline lookup yields CDR1 MNHEY and CDR2 SVGAGI. The CDR3 covers 13 residues. Comment on this clone: Its cognate antigen is unknown.

The clonotype originates from a person aged 18-60 years who received the Ad26.COV2.S COVID-19 vaccine or a placebo. Sequences were derived from peripheral blood, sampled in a trial of Ad26.COV2.S vaccine versus placebo. V usage is TRBV6-5 and J usage is TRBJ1-1; 7 bases fit TRBD1. CDR3 protein: CASSYDRATEAFF. The CDR3 DNA reads TGTGCCAGCAGTTATGACAGGGCCACTGAAGCTTTCTTT.